This T cell receptor beta chain was recorded in a study of T cells in Graves' hyperthyroidism and ophthalmopathy. Amplification yielded TCR beta CDR3 regions, with RNA transcripts as the source. First-round RT-PCR with HTBI primers amplified the TCR CDR3 region. TCRdb itself ran the multiplex PCR reads through MiXCR, one entry per CDR3 protein. Among approximately 430,000 distinct CDR3 sequences listed, 15% to 19% were seen once. V lost 3 bases and J lost 1; bases outside the gene matches: 6. Germline lookup yields CDR1 WNHNN and CDR2 SYGVQD (reference sequence). There are 16 residues in the CDR3. Sequenced: blood. The sequence was obtained from a woman younger than 35 with Graves' hyperthyroidism. The gene calls are TRBV10-1 and TRBJ2-3; 8 bases align to TRBD2. CDR3 DNA: TGCGCCAGCAGTGATCGTGCGGGGGGCGGCACAGATACGCAGTATTTT. Translated, it gives CASSDRAGGGTDTQYF.